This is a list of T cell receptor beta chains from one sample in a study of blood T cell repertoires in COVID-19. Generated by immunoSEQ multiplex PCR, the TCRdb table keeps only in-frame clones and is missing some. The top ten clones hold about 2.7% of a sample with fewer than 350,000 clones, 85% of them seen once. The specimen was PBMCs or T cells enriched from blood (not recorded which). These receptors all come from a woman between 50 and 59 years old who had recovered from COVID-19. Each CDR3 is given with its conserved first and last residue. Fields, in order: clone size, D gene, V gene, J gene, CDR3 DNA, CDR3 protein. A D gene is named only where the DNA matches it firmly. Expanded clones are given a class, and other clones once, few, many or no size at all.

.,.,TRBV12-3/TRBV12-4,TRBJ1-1,TGTGCCAGCAGCCTCGCGATGAACACTGAAGCTTTCTTT,CASSLAMNTEAFF
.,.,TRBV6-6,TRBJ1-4,TGTGCCAGCAGTTACGCGCGGGAACTGTTTTTT,CASSYARELFF
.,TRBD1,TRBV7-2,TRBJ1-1,TGTGCCAGCAGCTTAGCGGGGACAGGGGGCTGGACTGAAGCTTTCTTT,CASSLAGTGGWTEAFF
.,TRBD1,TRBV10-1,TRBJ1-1,TGCGCCAGCAGTGAACAGGGGGGACTGAACACTGAAGCTTTCTTT,CASSEQGGLNTEAFF
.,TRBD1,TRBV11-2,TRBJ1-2,TGTGCCAGCAGCTTCCCTGGCATGGGACAGCGAAAATATGGCTACACCTTC,CASSFPGMGQRKYGYTF
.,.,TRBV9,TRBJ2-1,TGTGCCAGCAGCGTTCAACCCCGGGGGACAGATACGAATGAGCAGTTCTTC,CASSVQPRGTDTNEQFF
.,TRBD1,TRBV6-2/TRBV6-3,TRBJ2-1,TGTGCCAGCAGTTACTCCCAGGGGGCGCTTAATGAGCAGTTCTTC,CASSYSQGALNEQFF
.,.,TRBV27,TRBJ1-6,TGTGCCAGCACCCCGGCGGGTAATTCACCCCTCCACTTT,CASTPAGNSPLHF
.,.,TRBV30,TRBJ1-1,TGTGCCTGGAGTGTAAGGACCGGGGGTGGGACTGAAGCTTTCTTT,CAWSVRTGGGTEAFF
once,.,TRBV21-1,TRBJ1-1,TGTGCCAGCAGCCCGGACCCAAAGACAGGGGGGAACACTGAAGCTTTCTTT,CASSPDPKTGGNTEAFF
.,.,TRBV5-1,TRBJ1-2,TGCGCCAGCAGCTTGGATGGGGGGTCCGGAGGCTACACCTTC,CASSLDGGSGGYTF
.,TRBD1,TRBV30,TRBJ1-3,TGTGCCCGACAGGGCGCTGGAAACACCATATATTTT,CARQGAGNTIYF
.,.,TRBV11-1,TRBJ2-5,TGTGCCAGCAGCATGGGACTGCAAGAGACCCAGTACTTC,CASSMGLQETQYF
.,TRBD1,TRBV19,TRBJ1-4,TGTGCCAGTGGGACAGGGTGGACAACTAATGAAAAACTGTTTTTT,CASGTGWTTNEKLFF
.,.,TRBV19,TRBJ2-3,TGTGCCAGTTCCAGGGTGGGCACAGATACGCAGTATTTT,CASSRVGTDTQYF
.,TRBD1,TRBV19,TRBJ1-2,TGTGCCAGTAGTCCTGGACAGGGATATGGCTACACCTTC,CASSPGQGYGYTF
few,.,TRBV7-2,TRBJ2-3,TGTGCCAGCAGACCACCCCTATCGACAGATACGCAGTATTTT,CASRPPLSTDTQYF
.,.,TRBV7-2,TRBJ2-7,TGTGCCAGCAGCTTTTCTCGAGCAAAAGAGCAGTACTTC,CASSFSRAKEQYF
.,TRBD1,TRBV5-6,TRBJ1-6,TGTGCCAGCAGCCCTAGCGACAGGGGTGATTCACCCCTCCACTTT,CASSPSDRGDSPLHF
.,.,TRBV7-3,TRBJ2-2,TGTGCCAGCAGCATCACCCCAGGGTACACCGGGGAGCTGTTTTTT,CASSITPGYTGELFF
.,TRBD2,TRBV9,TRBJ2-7,TGTGCCAGCAGCGGGACTAGCGGGAGTCACGAGCAGTACTTC,CASSGTSGSHEQYF
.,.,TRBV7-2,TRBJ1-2,TGTGCCAGCAGCTTCCGACAGACTAACTATGGCTACACCTTC,CASSFRQTNYGYTF
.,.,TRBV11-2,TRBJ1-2,TGTGCCAGCAGCTTAGGTCCGGGGTTCTATGGCTACACCTTC,CASSLGPGFYGYTF
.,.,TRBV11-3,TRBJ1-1,TGTGCCAGCAGCTCCAACCGGGACACTGAAGCTTTCTTT,CASSSNRDTEAFF
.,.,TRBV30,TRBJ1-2,TGTGCCTGGAGGGGGGCAGCAGCTAACTATGGCTACACCTTC,CAWRGAAANYGYTF
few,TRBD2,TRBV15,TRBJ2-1,TGTGCCACCAGCAGAGATCGATCGGGAGGGCCCTCGGATGAGCAGTTCTTC,CATSRDRSGGPSDEQFF
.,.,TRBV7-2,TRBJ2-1,TGTGCCAGCAGCTTAGAGTCTATTTCTCCCTACAATGAGCAGTTCTTC,CASSLESISPYNEQFF
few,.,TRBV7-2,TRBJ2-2,TGTGCCAGCAGCTTTAGCACCGGGGAGCTGTTTTTT,CASSFSTGELFF
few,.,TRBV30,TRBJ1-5,TGTGCCTGGAGTCGGGCGAGGCAGGGCCTACACATCAAGCCCCAGCATTTT,CAWSRARQGLHIKPQHF
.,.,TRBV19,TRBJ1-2,TGTGCCAGTAGTATACCGAGGGGACATGCCGAATTCTATGGCTACACCTTC,CASSIPRGHAEFYGYTF
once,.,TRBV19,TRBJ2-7,TGTGCCAGCATGAGGACTTCAGGGGCCGAGCAGTACTTC,CASMRTSGAEQYF
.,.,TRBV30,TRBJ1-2,TGTGCCTGGATCTCAAGGGGGGGAAACTATGGCTACACCTTC,CAWISRGGNYGYTF
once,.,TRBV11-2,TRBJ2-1,TGTGCCAGCAGCTTAGGATCCGGAGGAGCCTACAATGAGCAGTTCTTC,CASSLGSGGAYNEQFF
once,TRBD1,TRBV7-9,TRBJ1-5,TGTGCCAGCAGCCCCGACAGGGTGGGCCAGCCCCAGCATTTT,CASSPDRVGQPQHF
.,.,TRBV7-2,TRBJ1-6,TGTGCCAGCAGCTTAGGAAGCCAGACAAATTCACCCCTCCACTTT,CASSLGSQTNSPLHF
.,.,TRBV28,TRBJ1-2,TGTGCCAGCAGTTCGAACTATGGCTACACCTTC,CASSSNYGYTF
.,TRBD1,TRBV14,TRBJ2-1,TGTGCCAGCAGCCAAGATTTGGACAGGAAGAGAAATGAGCAGTTCTTC,CASSQDLDRKRNEQFF
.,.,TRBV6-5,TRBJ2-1,TGTGCCAGCAGTAGAGATTCCCACAATGAGCAGTTCTTC,CASSRDSHNEQFF
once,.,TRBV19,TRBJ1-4,TGTGCCAGTAGTATGGGGGCTACTAATGAAAAACTGTTTTTT,CASSMGATNEKLFF
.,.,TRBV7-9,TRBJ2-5,TGTGCCAGCAGCTTAAATTCTGACCAAGAGACCCAGTACTTC,CASSLNSDQETQYF
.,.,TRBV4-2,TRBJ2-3,TGTGCCAGCAGCCAAGAACCCCAACAGTCAGATACGCAGTATTTT,CASSQEPQQSDTQYF
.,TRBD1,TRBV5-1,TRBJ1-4,TGCGCCAGCAGCTTGCTACAGGGGACTAATGAAAAACTGTTTTTT,CASSLLQGTNEKLFF
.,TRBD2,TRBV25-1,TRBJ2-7,TGTGCCAGCAGCTCCGGGACTACGATATACGAGCAGTACTTC,CASSSGTTIYEQYF
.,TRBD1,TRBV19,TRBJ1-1,TGTGCCAGTAGACTCCAGGGGGCTAGCACTGAAGCTTTCTTT,CASRLQGASTEAFF
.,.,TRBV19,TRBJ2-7,TGTGCCAGTAGTATACCCCAAGAGGGCCGGTACGAGCAGTACTTC,CASSIPQEGRYEQYF
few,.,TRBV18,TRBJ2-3,TGTGCCAGCTCACCATACAGTCTGGATACGCAGTATTTT,CASSPYSLDTQYF
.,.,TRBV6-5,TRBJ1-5,TGTGCCAGCAAGAACACGGGAGTTAGCAATCAGCCCCAGCATTTT,CASKNTGVSNQPQHF
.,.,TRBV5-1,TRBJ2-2,TGCGCCAGCAGCTCCGGGCGGGGCACCGGGGAGCTGTTTTTT,CASSSGRGTGELFF
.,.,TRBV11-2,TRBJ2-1,TGTGCCAGCAGACCGGCAGGAGGGGACTCCTACAATGAGCAGTTCTTC,CASRPAGGDSYNEQFF
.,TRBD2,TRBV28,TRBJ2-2,TGTGCCAGCAACCTAGCGGGGGTCACCGGGGAGCTGTTTTTT,CASNLAGVTGELFF
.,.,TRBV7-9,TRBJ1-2,TGTGCCAGCAGCCCTATGGCAGGGGCTAACTATGGCTACACCTTC,CASSPMAGANYGYTF
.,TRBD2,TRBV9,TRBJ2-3,TGTGCCAGCAGCGTAGCAGGGAGGGGCGATACGCAGTATTTT,CASSVAGRGDTQYF
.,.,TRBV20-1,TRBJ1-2,TGCAGTGTTCCGGAGCGCGGGGGCTACACCTTC,CSVPERGGYTF
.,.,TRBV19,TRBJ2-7,TGTGCCAGTAGTAAGACAGGGAGGATCAGCTACGAGCAGTACTTC,CASSKTGRISYEQYF
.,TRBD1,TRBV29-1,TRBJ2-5,TGCAGCGTGGGACAGGGTGGGCAAGAGACCCAGTACTTC,CSVGQGGQETQYF
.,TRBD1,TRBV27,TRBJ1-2,TGTGCCAGCAGTTCCCCATTCGGACAGGGACGGACTAATGGCTACACCTTC,CASSSPFGQGRTNGYTF
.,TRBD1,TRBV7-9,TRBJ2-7,TGTGCCAGCAGCGTTCCCCCCGGACAGGCCTACGAGCAGTACTTC,CASSVPPGQAYEQYF
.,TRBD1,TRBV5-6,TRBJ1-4,TGTGCCAGCAGCCTACCGGGACAGGGGATGACGAAACTGTTTTTT,CASSLPGQGMTKLFF
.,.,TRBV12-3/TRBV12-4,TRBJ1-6,TGTGCCAGCAGTTTAGTACAACCCCTCCACTTT,CASSLVQPLHF